Each of the 24 T cell receptor beta chains below was sequenced from the same sample in a study of breast tumors, draining lymph nodes, adjacent tissues. Samples came from axillary lymph nodes draining the breast cancer. TCRdb passed the multiplex PCR reads through MiXCR, listing each CDR3 protein once. The sample comprises some 250,000 distinct CDR3 sequences, less than 35% of which are singletons, and approximately 3.6% rests with the top ten. Input material: axillary lymph node tissue. These receptors were collected from a female donor with breast cancer. Some clones in this sample may be carry-over from other donors' samples.

About this clonotype itself: A much larger clonotype is one base distant, so this may be a read error. This chain joins TRBV4-1 and TRBJ2-1; tentatively, D is TRBD1 or TRBD2 (5 bases each). The V gene lost 0 bases and the J gene lost 7 bases, with 13 bases spanning the gap. The CDR3 has 15 amino acids. From germline, CDR1 is MGHRA and CDR2 YSYEKL. This CDR3 is CASSQDEGYRNEQFF. CDR3 DNA: TGCGCCAGCAGCCAAGATGAGGGGTATCGTAATGAGCAGTTCTTC.

Concerning this clonotype: Being one base from a much bigger clone, this may be a read error. The chain carries TRBV12-3 or TRBV12-4 and TRBJ1-3; 7 positions match TRBD1. The CDR3 is made up of 14 amino acids. Losses at the gene ends were 6 bases for V and 4 bases for J; bases not matched to a gene: 6. In nucleotides, the CDR3 is TGTGCCAGCAGCCCCAGGGGGTGGGGAAACACCATATATTTT. It encodes CASSPRGWGNTIYF.

As to this clonotype: A read error is likely, as this CDR3 ends without the conserved phenylalanine or tryptophan. The limits of the CDR3 on the DNA are not certain, so only TCRdb's listed CDR3 is given. The chain carries TRBV11-3 and TRBJ2-3; the table's D call TRBD1 went unverified against the DNA. The CDR3 numbers 9 amino acids, ends counted. Germline-derived CDR1 and CDR2 are SGHNT and YENEEA. The CDR3 sequence: CASSSTGNY.

Points on this clonotype: A much larger clone differs by one base, so this may be a read error. V and J are TRBV19 and TRBJ2-3; 8 bases are a match to TRBD1. CDR3 length equals 15 residues. Germline loops: CDR1 LNHDA, CDR2 SQIVND (reference sequence). CDR3 in amino acids: CASTPGQGGTDAQYF. The CDR3 DNA follows: TGTGCCAGTACCCCCGGACAGGGTGGGACAGATGCGCAGTATTTT.

This clonotype occurred many times. The chain uses TRBV4-1 and TRBJ1-4, with TRBD1 as a possible D gene (5 bases). V was pared by 6 bases and J by 6 bases, with 5 bases between. Germline values: CDR1 MGHRA, CDR2 YSYEKL. The CDR3 contains 11 residues. CDR3 in DNA: TGCGCCAGCAGACAGGATGAAAAACTGTTTTTT. It translates to CASRQDEKLFF.

This clonotype was found many times. A much larger clonotype is one base distant, so this may be a read error. The chain recombines TRBV9 with TRBJ2-5, with D tentatively TRBD1 (5 bases). Germline values: CDR1 SGDLS, CDR2 YYNGEE. The CDR3 is 14 amino acids. In DNA form, the CDR3 reads TGTGCCAGCAGCCAGGGCATGTCAGAAGAGACCCAGTCCTTC. Protein sequence: CASSQGMSEETQSF.

The chain joins TRBV30 to TRBJ2-5, with D possibly being TRBD1 or TRBD2 (5 bases each). V was shortened by 0 bases and J by 5 bases, with 13 bases between the two germline ends. Germline loops: CDR1 GTSNPN, CDR2 SVGIG (reference sequence). The CDR3 spans 14 residues. The CDR3 nucleotides read TGTGCCTGGAGTGTGCGCCCCCGGGACGAGACCCAGTACTTC. It yields the protein CAWSVRPRDETQYF.

The chain couples TRBV19 to TRBJ2-5, with 8 bases aligning to TRBD1. Germline trimming cut 4 bases from V and 3 bases from J; bases unmatched to any gene: 7. Germline CDR1 is LNHDA and CDR2 is SQIVND (reference sequence). This CDR3 is 15 amino acids long. The CDR3 is CASSSLWTGKETQYF. In DNA, the CDR3 is TGTGCCAGTAGTAGCCTCTGGACAGGGAAAGAGACCCAGTACTTC. The full variable domain, completed using reference TRBV19 and TRBJ2-5, is DGGITQSPKYLFRKEGQNVTLSCEQNLNHDAMYWYRQDPGQGLRLIYYSQIVNDFQKGDIAEGYSVSREKKESFPLTVTSAQKNPTAFYLCASSSLWTGKETQYFGPGTRLLVL.

This clonotype has a count of ten or more. The rearrangement uses TRBV25-1 and TRBJ1-3; 8 bases agree with TRBD1. V dropped 6 bases and J dropped 3; count of bases not matched to a gene: 4. This CDR3 is 14 amino acids long. In germline, CDR1 is MGHDK, CDR2 SYGVNS. CDR3 region: CASRMTGDGNTIYF. CDR3 nucleotides: TGTGCCAGCAGGATGACAGGGGATGGAAACACCATATATTTT.

This clonotype is a singleton in its sample. This sequence joins TRBV5-4 and TRBJ2-7; D is ambiguous. Germline-derived CDR1 and CDR2 are SGHNT and YYREEE (reference sequence). Trimming cost V 4 bases and J 0 bases, with 17 bases left between them. The CDR3 is made up of 16 amino acids. The CDR3 loop reads CASSQGPAGSSYEQYF. CDR3 in DNA: TGTGCCAGCAGCCAAGGACCAGCCGGAAGCTCCTACGAGCAGTACTTC.

Of note for this clonotype: This may come from a read error, since a much larger clone is one base off. The genes are TRBV5-1 and TRBJ2-7; the match to TRBD1 covers 9 bases. J was trimmed by 0 bases and V by 9 bases; bases with no gene match: 10. Germline lookup yields CDR1 SGHRS and CDR2 YFSETQ. CDR3 length: 15 residues. The CDR3 spells CANIPGQGLSYEQYF. CDR3 DNA sequence: TGCGCCAACATACCCGGACAGGGGCTCTCCTACGAGCAGTACTTC.

This clonotype appeared a few times. Because the CDR3 is missing its conserved closing phenylalanine or tryptophan, this is likely a read error. The rearrangement joins TRBV30 to TRBJ1-2; D is unclear. The CDR3 extends over 14 amino acids. V was shortened by 0 bases and J by 4 bases, with 12 bases between the two germline ends. The germline gives CDR1 GTSNPN, CDR2 SVGIG (reference sequence). CDR3 residues: CAWSVVTAGYGYTL. Written as DNA, the CDR3 is TGTGCCTGGAGTGTTGTCACAGCCGGCTATGGCTACACCCTC.

This sequence joins TRBV6-6 and TRBJ2-7, with 11 bases aligning to TRBD2. This CDR3 has 15 residues. V shed 6 bases and J 4 bases; nucleotides not matched to a gene: 8. Germline V lookup: CDR1 MNHNY, CDR2 SVGAGI (reference sequence). This CDR3 reads CASRQLAGGEYEQYF. In nucleotides, the CDR3 is TGTGCCAGCAGGCAATTAGCGGGAGGGGAATACGAGCAGTACTTC.

This clonotype was counted many times. The chain recombines TRBV7-2 with TRBJ2-7; 9 nucleotides line up with TRBD1. This CDR3 has 19 residues. Germline CDR1 SGHTA, CDR2 FQGNSA. With V trimmed by 5 bases and J by 1 base, 18 bases remained unmatched. The CDR3 spells CASSQPGQGRPPRSYEQYF. Written as DNA, the CDR3 is TGTGCCAGCAGCCAACCGGGACAGGGTAGGCCGCCCAGATCCTACGAGCAGTACTTC.

CDR3 bases: TGCGCCAGCAGCTCTGGGACAGGGAGCTCCTACAATGAGCAGTTCTTC. This codes for CASSSGTGSSYNEQFF. This sequence joins TRBV5-1 and TRBJ2-1; 9 bases are shared with TRBD1. Germline lookup yields CDR1 SGHRS and CDR2 YFSETQ. This CDR3 has 16 amino acids. V shed 3 bases and J 0 bases; nucleotides not matched to a gene: 4. Full variable domain (missing parts from reference TRBV5-1 and TRBJ2-1): KAGVTQTPRYLIKTRGQQVTLSCSPISGHRSVSWYQQTPGQGLQFLFEYFSETQRNKGNFPGRFSGRQFSNSRSEMNVSTLELGDSALYLCASSSGTGSSYNEQFFGPGTRLTVL.

This chain uses TRBV6-1 with TRBJ2-1, with 7 bases lining up with TRBD1. Looked up from germline, CDR1 is MNHNS and CDR2 is SASEGT. The CDR3 runs 15 residues. After removal of 4 bases from V and 9 bases from J, the junction contained 12 bases not matched to a gene. The CDR3 reads CASSAQGGQDLEQFF. The CDR3 bases are TGTGCCAGCAGTGCCCAAGGGGGCCAGGACCTTGAGCAGTTCTTC.

V and J are TRBV5-4 and TRBJ1-2, with TRBD1 matching 9 bases. V lost 6 bases, J lost 3 bases, and 6 bases stayed unmatched. The CDR3 loop spans 14 amino acids. Germline V CDR1 and CDR2: SGHNT, YYREEE (reference sequence). Here the CDR3 DNA reads TGTGCCAGCACCCAACAGGGGGCCGACTATGGCTACACCTTC. Protein: CASTQQGADYGYTF.

This chain connects TRBV19 to TRBJ2-5; TRBD1 aligns across 12 bases. This CDR3 comprises 15 residues. The germline V gene encodes CDR1 LNHDA and CDR2 SQIVND (reference sequence). Unmatched junction bases numbered 5, after V lost 4 bases and J lost 5 bases. The CDR3 region has the DNA TGTGCCAGTAGTACCGGGACAGGGGGCCGGGAGACCCAGTACTTC. The encoded protein is CASSTGTGGRETQYF.

This clonotype was picked up one time. This chain connects TRBV9 to TRBJ1-1; D gene unclear. V was trimmed by 6 bases and J by 10 bases, leaving 19 bases between them. The length of the CDR3 is 13 residues. The germline gives CDR1 SGDLS, CDR2 YYNGEE. The CDR3: CASNPVGTPVAFF. The CDR3 coding sequence is TGTGCCAGCAACCCCGTAGGTACCCCGGTAGCTTTCTTT. Filled out from reference TRBV9 and TRBJ1-1, the complete variable domain reads DSGVTQTPKHLITATGQRVTLRCSPRSGDLSVYWYQQSLDQGLQFLIQYYNGEERAKGNILERFSAQQFPDLHSELNLSSLELGDSALYFCASNPVGTPVAFFGQGTRLTVV.

This clonotype was detected ten times or more. This chain connects TRBV11-2 to TRBJ2-2, with 12 bases fitting TRBD2. J lost 0 bases, V lost 3 bases, and 14 bases had no gene match. The CDR3 loop spans 21 amino acids. Germline loops: CDR1 SGHAT, CDR2 FQNNGV. The CDR3 region is CASSFHRGSTSGGSNTGELFF. The CDR3 bases are TGTGCCAGCAGCTTCCACCGGGGCTCAACTAGCGGGGGGTCGAACACCGGGGAGCTGTTTTTT.

The chain carries TRBV5-4 and TRBJ2-1; D unclear. The CDR3 has 15 amino acids. Trimming pared 3 bases from V and 0 bases from J, leaving 10 bases between. Germline loops: CDR1 SGHNT, CDR2 YYREEE (reference sequence). The CDR3 loop reads CASSSATYSYNEQFF. The CDR3 region has the DNA TGTGCCAGCAGCTCAGCTACTTACTCCTACAATGAGCAGTTCTTC.

This clonotype was observed a few times. Being one base from a much bigger clone, this may be a read error. J is TRBJ1-2 and V is TRBV3-1; no firm D call. Trimming removed 4 bases from V and 8 bases from J, with 11 bases in between. The CDR3 spans 12 residues. Germline assignment: CDR1 LGHDT and CDR2 YNNKEL (reference sequence). CDR3 residues: CASSLGSGGYTF. The CDR3 DNA follows: TGTGCCAGCAGCCTGGGTTCGGGAGGCTACACCTTC.

This clonotype was counted many times. The rearrangement uses TRBV11-2 and TRBJ2-7, with TRBD1 as a possible D gene (6 bases). The CDR3 loop spans 13 amino acids. Trimming took 4 bases from V and 3 from J, leaving 10 bases between them. Per germline, CDR1 SGHAT and CDR2 FQNNGV. In DNA, the CDR3 is TGTGCCAGCAGCTGGACAGATTACTACGAGCAGTACTTC. It specifies CASSWTDYYEQYF.

Points on this clonotype: A clone one base away is much larger, so this may be a read error. This sequence joins TRBV5-1 and TRBJ2-2; D gene ambiguous. The germline CDR1 and CDR2 sequences are SGHRS and YFSETQ. This CDR3 spans 14 amino acids. The CDR3 spells CVSSISSNTGELFF. The CDR3 coding sequence is TGCGTCAGCAGCATTTCTTCGAACACCGGGGAGCTGTTTTTT.